This record concerns one T cell receptor beta chain sequence. Its target is unknown. These data originate in a study of glioma-infiltrating T cells. Study conclusions and caveats: Tissue and blood shared very few CDR3 sequences. Non-neoplastic patients had below-expected tissue-blood divergence, while all gliomas exceeded expectation.

Using RNA template, CDR3s of TCR alpha and beta were amplified with iRepertoire arm-PCR. For one-step reverse transcription and amplification, 100-400 ng of tissue mRNA or PBMC total RNA was used. TCRdb reanalysed the multiplex PCR reads using MiXCR and keeps one entry per CDR3 protein. The repertoire includes about 180,000 distinct CDR3 sequences, 43% of them detected once, and roughly 5.2% sits in the top ten. Sequenced: glioma tissue, nonneoplastic brain tissue, or PBMCs (not recorded which). The sequence was obtained from a human donor with low-grade glioma or glioblastoma, undergoing nonglioma brain surgery, or in good health (not recorded which).

The CDR3 here is CASSQVLESNEQFF. The CDR3 DNA follows: TGTGCCAGCAGCCAGGTACTAGAGTCGAATGAGCAGTTCTTC. The rearrangement uses TRBV4-2 and TRBJ2-1, with a possible D match to TRBD2 (5 bases). The CDR3 length is 14 residues. The V and J ends lost 3 bases and 7 bases respectively, with 13 bases between them. Germline CDR1 LGHNA, CDR2 YNFKEQ.